What follows are 19 T cell receptor beta chains derived from one specimen sequenced in a study of shared clonotypes between healthy human individuals. Profiled with immunoSEQ multiplex PCR; TCRdb holds only in-frame clones, not every one. The sample has around 980,000 clones, about 80% seen once. Sequencing was done on a sample of memory CD4+ T cells from PBMCs. This sample's subset: CD45RA-negative fraction. All receptors derive from a man between 18 and 29 years old in good health. Some clones in this sample may be carry-over from other donors' samples.

The rearrangement uses TRBV5-1 and TRBJ1-1; D perhaps matches TRBD1 (5 bases). V was cut by 4 bases and J by 6 bases, with 10 bases left in between. This CDR3 has 12 amino acids. The germline gives CDR1 SGHRS, CDR2 YFSETQ. This CDR3 reads CASSAVGAEAFF. CDR3 nucleotide sequence: TGCGCCAGCAGCGCCGTGGGGGCTGAAGCTTTCTTT.

As to this clone: The same CDR3 arises from other DNA sequences in this sample as well. This rearrangement joins TRBV6-5 to TRBJ2-6; unclear D gene. This CDR3 is 16 amino acids long. CDR1 is MNHEY and CDR2 is SVGAGI in the germline V gene. The ends were cut back, 1 base at V and 0 bases at J, with 7 bases in the middle. CDR3 sequence: CASSYLGSSGANVLTF. Written as DNA, the CDR3 is TGTGCCAGCAGTTACTTAGGAAGCTCTGGGGCCAACGTCCTGACTTTC.

This chain uses TRBV28 with TRBJ2-1; TRBD2 aligns across 8 bases. CDR3 length: 15 residues. V was clipped by 5 bases and J by 7 bases; unmatched bases: 10. The germline CDR1 and CDR2 sequences are MDHEN and SYDVKM. The CDR3 bases are TGTGCCAGCAGTCCCCCGTGGGCGGGAGGAAATGAGCAGTTCTTC. This codes for CASSPPWAGGNEQFF.

This clone was picked up a small number of times. This rearrangement joins TRBV6-1 to TRBJ2-2, with D hard to call. CDR1 is MNHNS and CDR2 is SASEGT in the germline V gene. The CDR3 is 12 amino acids. Trimming stripped 4 bases from V and 4 bases from J, with 4 bases between. The DNA of the CDR3 is TGTGCCAGCAGTGGACCCACCGGGGAGCTGTTTTTT. Translation gives CASSGPTGELFF.

The chain recombines TRBV30 with TRBJ1-3, with 10 nucleotides matching TRBD1. The CDR3 length is 14 residues. Germline V gives CDR1 GTSNPN, CDR2 SVGIG (reference sequence). Germline trimming cut 1 base from V and 8 bases from J; bases unmatched to any gene: 5. CDR3 in amino acids: CAWSADRGLDTIYF. For the CDR3, the DNA is TGTGCCTGGAGTGCTGACAGGGGGCTTGACACCATATATTTT.

The chain joins TRBV18 to TRBJ1-1; D is undetermined. The CDR3 runs to 14 residues. Looked up from germline, CDR1 is KGHSH and CDR2 is LQKENI. The V end was cut by 3 bases, the J end by 8 bases, with 16 bases between. CDR3 nucleotides: TGTGCCAGCTCACCCCCCCTGAAGAGCGTGGAAGCTTTCTTT. Protein: CASSPPLKSVEAFF.

This clone was found a few times. The V gene is TRBV5-1, the J gene TRBJ2-1; 11 nucleotides match TRBD2. Germline CDR1 reads SGHRS; CDR2 reads YFSETQ. The CDR3 runs to 15 residues. The trim removed 1 base at V and 9 bases at J, leaving 6 bases unmatched. CDR3 nucleotide sequence: TGCGCCAGCAGCTTGACTAGCGGGAGTCTCGCTGAGCAGTTCTTC. Translated, it gives CASSLTSGSLAEQFF. Full variable domain (missing parts from reference TRBV5-1 and TRBJ2-1): KAGVTQTPRYLIKTRGQQVTLSCSPISGHRSVSWYQQTPGQGLQFLFEYFSETQRNKGNFPGRFSGRQFSNSRSEMNVSTLELGDSALYLCASSLTSGSLAEQFFGPGTRLTVL.

CDR3 sequence: CASSSGTSGIYEQYF. The CDR3 nucleotides read TGTGCCAGCAGCTCCGGGACTTCCGGGATCTACGAGCAGTACTTC. V is TRBV5-4 and J is TRBJ2-7, with TRBD2 as a possible D gene (6 bases). The germline V and J ends were trimmed by 3 bases and 3 bases, with 16 bases remaining between them. The germline V gene has CDR1 SGHNT and CDR2 YYREEE (reference sequence). The CDR3 spans 15 residues.

The chain carries TRBV7-2 and TRBJ2-7, with 9 bases identical to TRBD2. Trimming cost V 5 bases and J 5 bases; bases outside gene matches: 13. The germline CDR1 and CDR2 sequences are SGHTA and FQGNSA. The CDR3 length is 16 residues. The CDR3 loop is CASSPPGRAGGNEQYF. For the CDR3, the DNA is TGTGCCAGCAGCCCTCCGGGGAGAGCGGGAGGAAACGAGCAGTACTTC.

This chain joins TRBV18 and TRBJ2-6; D is perhaps TRBD2 (5 bases). Trimming took off 5 bases at V and 0 bases at J, with 11 bases between the two ends. The CDR3 contains 16 residues. Germline V gene lookup returns CDR1 KGHSH and CDR2 LQKENI. The CDR3 loop is CASSFGGRSGANVLTF. The CDR3 DNA is TGTGCCAGCTCATTCGGAGGACGCTCTGGGGCCAACGTCCTGACTTTC.

The chain joins TRBV6-5 to TRBJ1-2; 7 bases match TRBD1. This CDR3 has 13 amino acids. CDR1 is MNHEY and CDR2 is SVGAGI in the germline V gene. The trim removed 4 bases at V and 6 bases at J, leaving 5 bases unmatched. The CDR3 nucleotides are TGTGCCAGCAGTTTCCCAGGGGGGAATGGCTACACCTTC. Its translation is CASSFPGGNGYTF.

This sequence joins TRBV5-4 and TRBJ1-2, with a weak D call TRBD1 (6 bases). Trimming cost V 2 bases and J 6 bases, with 14 bases left between them. Looked up from germline, CDR1 is SGHNT and CDR2 is YYREEE (reference sequence). This CDR3 is built from 14 residues. In nucleotides, the CDR3 is TGTGCCAGCAGCTTAACACAGGGAGCTGATGGCTACACCTTC. It translates to CASSLTQGADGYTF.

This sequence joins TRBV11-3 and TRBJ2-7, with 7 bases matching TRBD1. The CDR3 extends over 15 amino acids. J gave up 3 bases and V 3 bases, and 8 bases lay outside the gene matches. Per the germline V gene, CDR1 is SGHNT and CDR2 is YENEEA. Here the CDR3 reads CASSFSTGNLYEQYF. In nucleotides, the CDR3 is TGTGCCAGCAGCTTCTCGACAGGGAATCTCTACGAGCAGTACTTC.

This clone was found many times. J is TRBJ1-5 and V is TRBV7-9; 12 bases are shared with TRBD1. V lost 5 bases to trimming and J lost 2 bases; unmatched junction nucleotides: 13. Germline CDR1 reads SEHNR; CDR2 reads FQNEAQ (reference sequence). The CDR3 sequence is 19 residues long. Here the CDR3 DNA reads TGTGCCAGCAGCGCTGGGACAGGGGGCCGTGTATGGGGCAATCAGCCCCAGCATTTT. It translates to CASSAGTGGRVWGNQPQHF.

This clone has only one observation. The CDR3: CASSLTSGRAKNEQYF. The CDR3 DNA follows: TGTGCCAGCAGCTTAACTAGCGGGAGGGCAAAGAACGAGCAGTACTTC. The chain carries TRBV5-4 and TRBJ2-7, with 13 bases matching TRBD2. The V gene's germline CDR1 is SGHNT and CDR2 YYREEE (reference sequence). The CDR3 is made up of 16 amino acids. With V trimmed by 2 bases and J by 5 bases, 7 bases remained unmatched.

This chain joins TRBV7-6 and TRBJ2-1; no clear D. This CDR3 is 13 amino acids long. Trimming shortened V by 2 bases and J by 5 bases, and 7 bases separated the two germline ends. Germline V lookup: CDR1 SGHVS, CDR2 FNYEAQ. For the CDR3, the DNA is TGTGCCAGCAGCTTAAACCCGAACAATGAGCAGTTCTTC. As protein: CASSLNPNNEQFF.

The CDR3 region is CASRSPREGQPQHF. CDR3 coding DNA: TGTGCCAGCAGGTCACCACGCGAAGGGCAGCCCCAGCATTTT. The V gene is TRBV28, the J gene TRBJ1-5; D is ambiguous. V lost 6 bases, J lost 7 bases, and 16 bases lay in between. The CDR3 sequence is 14 residues long. The germline V gene has CDR1 MDHEN and CDR2 SYDVKM.

The V and J genes are TRBV2 and TRBJ1-1; 7 bases align to TRBD1. V shed 2 bases, J shed 12 bases, and the junction held 12 bases outside the gene matches. The CDR3 loop spans 14 amino acids. Germline values: CDR1 SNHLY, CDR2 FYNNEI. The CDR3 spells CASSERRDRVHTFF. The DNA of the CDR3 is TGTGCCAGCAGTGAACGCCGCGACAGGGTTCACACTTTCTTT.

The gene calls are TRBV6-6 and TRBJ1-4; D not resolved. Germline CDR1 MNHNY, CDR2 SVGAGI (reference sequence). CDR3 length: 13 residues. The ends were cut back, 6 bases at V and 4 bases at J, with 9 bases in the middle. The CDR3 region has the DNA TGTGCCAGCAGGCCGGGTGGTAATGAAAAACTGTTTTTT. This sequence encodes CASRPGGNEKLFF.